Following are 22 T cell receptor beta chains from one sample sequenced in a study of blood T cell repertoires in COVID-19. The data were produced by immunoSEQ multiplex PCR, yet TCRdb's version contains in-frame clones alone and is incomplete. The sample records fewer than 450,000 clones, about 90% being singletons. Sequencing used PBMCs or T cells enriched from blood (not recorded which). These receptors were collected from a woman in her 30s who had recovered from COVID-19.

The CDR3 coding sequence is TGTGCCAGCAGTTACTCAGGTGGGGCCGGAAACACCATATATTTT. Protein: CASSYSGGAGNTIYF. V is TRBV6-5 and J is TRBJ1-3, with D perhaps TRBD1 (5 bases). Germline V lookup: CDR1 MNHEY, CDR2 SVGAGI. The CDR3 extends over 15 amino acids. V was clipped by 0 bases and J by 4 bases, with 10 bases between them.

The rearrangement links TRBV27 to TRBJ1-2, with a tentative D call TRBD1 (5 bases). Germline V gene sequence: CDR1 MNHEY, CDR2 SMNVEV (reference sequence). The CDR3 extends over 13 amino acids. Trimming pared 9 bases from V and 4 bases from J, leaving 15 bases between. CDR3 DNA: TGTGCCAGACGGGGGGGGTTAGCCTATGGCTACACCTTC. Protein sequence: CARRGGLAYGYTF.

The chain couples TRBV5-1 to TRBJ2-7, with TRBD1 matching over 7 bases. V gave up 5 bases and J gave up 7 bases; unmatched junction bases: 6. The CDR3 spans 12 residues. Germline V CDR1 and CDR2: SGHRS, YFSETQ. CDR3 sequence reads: CASSLGQVEQYF. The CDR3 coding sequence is TGCGCCAGCAGTCTAGGACAGGTGGAGCAGTACTTC.

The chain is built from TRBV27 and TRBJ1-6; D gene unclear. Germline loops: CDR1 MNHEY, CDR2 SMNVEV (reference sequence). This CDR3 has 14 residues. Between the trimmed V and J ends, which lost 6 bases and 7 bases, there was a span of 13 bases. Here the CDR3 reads CASSRRTANSPLHF. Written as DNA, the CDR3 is TGTGCCAGCAGCCGGAGGACGGCGAATTCACCCCTCCACTTT.

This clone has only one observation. CDR3 sequence reads: CASSAGQGGIYGYTF. CDR3 sequence (DNA): TGTGCCAGCAGTGCAGGACAGGGGGGCATCTATGGCTACACCTTC. The chain recombines TRBV2 with TRBJ1-2; TRBD1 matches 10 bases. Per germline, CDR1 SNHLY and CDR2 FYNNEI. The CDR3 is 15 residues long. Losses at the gene ends were 4 bases for V and 4 bases for J; bases not matched to a gene: 6.

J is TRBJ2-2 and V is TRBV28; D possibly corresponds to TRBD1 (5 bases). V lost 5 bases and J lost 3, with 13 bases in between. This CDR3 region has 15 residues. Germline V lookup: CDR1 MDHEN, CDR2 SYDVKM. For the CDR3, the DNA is TGTGCCAGCAGTCCCCGACAGAAATACACCGGGGAGCTGTTTTTT. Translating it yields CASSPRQKYTGELFF.

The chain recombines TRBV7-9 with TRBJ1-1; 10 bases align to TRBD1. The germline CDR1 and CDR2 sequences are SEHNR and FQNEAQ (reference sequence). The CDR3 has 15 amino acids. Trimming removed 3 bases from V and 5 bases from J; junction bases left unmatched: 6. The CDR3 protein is CASSFTRQGATEAFF. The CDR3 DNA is TGTGCCAGCAGCTTTACGAGACAGGGGGCTACTGAAGCTTTCTTT.

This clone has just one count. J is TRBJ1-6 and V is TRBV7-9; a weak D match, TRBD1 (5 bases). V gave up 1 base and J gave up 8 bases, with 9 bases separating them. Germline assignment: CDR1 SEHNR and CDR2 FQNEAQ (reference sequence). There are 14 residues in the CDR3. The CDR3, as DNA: TGTGCCAGCAGCTTAGGTTCAGGGTATTCACCCCTCCACTTT. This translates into CASSLGSGYSPLHF.

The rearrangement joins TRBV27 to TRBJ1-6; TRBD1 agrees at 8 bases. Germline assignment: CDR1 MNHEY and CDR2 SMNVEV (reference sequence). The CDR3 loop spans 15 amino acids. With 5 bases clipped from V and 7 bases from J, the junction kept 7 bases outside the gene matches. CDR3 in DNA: TGTGCCAGCAGTCCCCCTCAGGGGGCCAATTCACCCCTCCACTTT. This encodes CASSPPQGANSPLHF.

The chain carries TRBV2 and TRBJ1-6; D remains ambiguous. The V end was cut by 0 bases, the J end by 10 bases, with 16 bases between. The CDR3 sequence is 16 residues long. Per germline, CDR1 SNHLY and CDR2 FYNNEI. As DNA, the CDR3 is TGTGCCAGCAGTGAAGCGATCGTGGCTGGAGGATCACCCCTCCACTTT. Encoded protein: CASSEAIVAGGSPLHF.

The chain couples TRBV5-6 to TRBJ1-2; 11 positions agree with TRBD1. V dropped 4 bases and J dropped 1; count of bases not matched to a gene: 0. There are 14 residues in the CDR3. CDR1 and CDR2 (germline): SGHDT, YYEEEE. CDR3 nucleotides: TGTGCCAGCAGCGGGACAGGGGGTAACTATGGCTACACCTTC. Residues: CASSGTGGNYGYTF.

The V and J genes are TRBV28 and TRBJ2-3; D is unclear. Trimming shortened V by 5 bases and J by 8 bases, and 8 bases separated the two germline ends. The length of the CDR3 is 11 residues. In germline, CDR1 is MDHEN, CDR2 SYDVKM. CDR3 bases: TGTGCCAGCAGTAACCGCGCTACGCAGTATTTT. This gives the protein CASSNRATQYF.

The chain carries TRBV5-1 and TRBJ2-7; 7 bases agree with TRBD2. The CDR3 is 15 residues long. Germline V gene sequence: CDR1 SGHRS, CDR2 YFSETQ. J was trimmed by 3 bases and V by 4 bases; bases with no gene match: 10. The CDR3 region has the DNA TGCGCCAGCAGCCCCTCGGGCGGGGGTGGCTACGAGCAGTACTTC. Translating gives CASSPSGGGGYEQYF. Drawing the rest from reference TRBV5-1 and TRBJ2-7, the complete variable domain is KAGVTQTPRYLIKTRGQQVTLSCSPISGHRSVSWYQQTPGQGLQFLFEYFSETQRNKGNFPGRFSGRQFSNSRSEMNVSTLELGDSALYLCASSPSGGGGYEQYFGPGTRLTVT.

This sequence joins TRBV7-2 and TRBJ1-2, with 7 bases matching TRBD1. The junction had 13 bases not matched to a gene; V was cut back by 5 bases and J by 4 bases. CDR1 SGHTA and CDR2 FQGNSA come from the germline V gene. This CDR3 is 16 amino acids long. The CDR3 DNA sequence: TGTGCCAGCAGCGTGCTCCAGGGGGTATTCGTCTATGGCTACACCTTC. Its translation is CASSVLQGVFVYGYTF.

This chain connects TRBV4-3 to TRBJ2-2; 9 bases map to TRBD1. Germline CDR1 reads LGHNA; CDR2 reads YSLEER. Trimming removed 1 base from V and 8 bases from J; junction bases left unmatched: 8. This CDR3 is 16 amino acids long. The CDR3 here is CASSQAGQGVWGELFF. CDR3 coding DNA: TGCGCCAGCAGCCAAGCGGGACAGGGAGTTTGGGGGGAGCTGTTTTTT.

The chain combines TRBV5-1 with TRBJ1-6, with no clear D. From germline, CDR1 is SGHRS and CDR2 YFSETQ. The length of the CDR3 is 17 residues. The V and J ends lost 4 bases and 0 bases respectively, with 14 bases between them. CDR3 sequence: CASSPDSPSSYNSPLHF. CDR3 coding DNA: TGCGCCAGCAGCCCTGACTCACCGAGCTCCTATAATTCACCCCTCCACTTT.

The DNA for the CDR3 is TGTGCCACCGGAGGGGGGGGAACTTTAAACTATGGCTACACCTTC. This gives the protein CATGGGGTLNYGYTF. V and J are TRBV5-4 and TRBJ1-2, with D possibly matching TRBD1 (6 bases). Germline CDR1 is SGHNT and CDR2 is YYREEE (reference sequence). The length of the CDR3 is 15 residues. V gave up 9 bases and J gave up 2 bases, with 20 bases separating them.

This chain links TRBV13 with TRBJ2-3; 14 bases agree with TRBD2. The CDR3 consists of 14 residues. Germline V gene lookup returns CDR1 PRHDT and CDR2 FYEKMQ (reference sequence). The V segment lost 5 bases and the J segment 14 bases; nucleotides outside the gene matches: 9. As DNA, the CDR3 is TGTGCCAGCAGCGACCGGACTAGCGGGGGGCCGGGGTATTTT. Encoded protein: CASSDRTSGGPGYF.

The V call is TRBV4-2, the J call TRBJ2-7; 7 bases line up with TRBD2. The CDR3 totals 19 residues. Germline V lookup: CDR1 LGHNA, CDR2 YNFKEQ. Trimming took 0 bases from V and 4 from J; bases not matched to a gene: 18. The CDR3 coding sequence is TGTGCCAGCAGCCAAGACGGTTCATCGGGGTCGGGGGGTTTTTACGAGCAGTACTTC. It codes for CASSQDGSSGSGGFYEQYF.

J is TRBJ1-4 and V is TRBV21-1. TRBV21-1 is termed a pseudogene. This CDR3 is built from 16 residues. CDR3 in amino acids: CASSKGGVATNEKLFF. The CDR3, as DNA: TGTGCCAGCAGCAAAGGCGGCGTAGCAACTAATGAAAAACTGTTTTTT.

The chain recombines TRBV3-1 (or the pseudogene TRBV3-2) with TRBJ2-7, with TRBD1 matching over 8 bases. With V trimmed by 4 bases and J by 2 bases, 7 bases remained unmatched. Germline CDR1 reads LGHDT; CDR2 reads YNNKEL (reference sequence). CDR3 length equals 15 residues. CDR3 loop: CASSLTGTGTYEQYF. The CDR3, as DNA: TGTGCCAGCAGCCTTACCGGGACAGGAACCTACGAGCAGTACTTC.

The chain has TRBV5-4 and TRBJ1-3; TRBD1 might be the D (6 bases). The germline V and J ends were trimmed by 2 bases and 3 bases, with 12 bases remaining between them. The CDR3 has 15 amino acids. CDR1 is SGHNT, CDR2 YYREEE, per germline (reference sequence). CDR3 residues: CASSLEPGVGNTIYF. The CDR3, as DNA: TGTGCCAGCAGCTTAGAGCCAGGGGTTGGAAACACCATATATTTT.